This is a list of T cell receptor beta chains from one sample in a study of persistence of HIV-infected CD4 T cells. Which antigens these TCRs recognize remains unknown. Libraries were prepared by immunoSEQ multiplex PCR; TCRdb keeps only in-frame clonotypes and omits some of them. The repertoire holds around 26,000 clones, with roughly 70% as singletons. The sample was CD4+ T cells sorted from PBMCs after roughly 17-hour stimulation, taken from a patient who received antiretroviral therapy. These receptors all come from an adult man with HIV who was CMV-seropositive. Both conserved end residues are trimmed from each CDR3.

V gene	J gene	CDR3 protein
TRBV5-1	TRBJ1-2	ASSPGTGKNYGYT
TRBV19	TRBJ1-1	ASSIDAGMNTEAF
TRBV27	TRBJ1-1	ASSLSVRVNTEAF
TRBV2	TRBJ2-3	ASSVATDTQY
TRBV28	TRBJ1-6	ASSLGDRENSPLH
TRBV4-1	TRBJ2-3	ASSRRDSLSADTQY
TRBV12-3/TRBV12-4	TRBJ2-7	ASKGHGPYEQY
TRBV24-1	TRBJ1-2	ATSESDRAYGYT
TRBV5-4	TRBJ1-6	ASSSGTDNSYNSPLH
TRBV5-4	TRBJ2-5	ASSNNLAGGAETQY
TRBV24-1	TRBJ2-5	ATSDSSSAQGETQY
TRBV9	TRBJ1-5	ASSGVRQPQH
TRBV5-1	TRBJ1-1	ASSPVREASEAF
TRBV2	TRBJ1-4	ASSGGQSNEKLF
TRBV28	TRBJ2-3	ASSLSAMAPDTQY
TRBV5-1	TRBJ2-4	ASRPHRGIVDIQY
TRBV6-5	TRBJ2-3	ASSYGGTQY
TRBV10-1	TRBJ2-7	ASSGQGAYEQY
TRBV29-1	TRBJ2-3	SVEGGAGGRTDTQY
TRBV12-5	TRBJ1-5	ASGRAAGTGGVGNQPQH
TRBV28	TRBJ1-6	ASNKSNSPLH
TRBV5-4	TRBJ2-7	ASSSPGLAGNEQY
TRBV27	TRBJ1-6	ASSLSGVNGYNSPLH
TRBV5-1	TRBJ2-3	ASSLAPARPGGPRGRITDTQY
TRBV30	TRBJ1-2	AWSGDYANYGYT
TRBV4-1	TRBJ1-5	ASSPGRSNQPQH
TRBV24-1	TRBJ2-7	ATSDSDRYEQY
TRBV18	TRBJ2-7	ASSQELSQDEQY
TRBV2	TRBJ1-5	ASKNEQGALGQPQH
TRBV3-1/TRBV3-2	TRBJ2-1	ASSQRGAGDEQF
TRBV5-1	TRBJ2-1	ASSPWTGGATYNEQF
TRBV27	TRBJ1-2	ASSLSLHMTGGMGGYT
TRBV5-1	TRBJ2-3	ASSLRQGVDTQY
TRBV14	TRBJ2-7	ASSPGTGGGYEQY
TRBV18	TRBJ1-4	ASSPRATNEKLF
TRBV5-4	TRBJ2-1	ASSLGVVGGEQF
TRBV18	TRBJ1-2	ASSGSDRTDTNYGYT
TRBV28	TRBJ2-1	ASSLEYNEQF
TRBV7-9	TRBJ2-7	ASRQLAGGLEQY
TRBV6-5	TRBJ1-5	ASSTDRNGNQPQH
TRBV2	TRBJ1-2	ASSPRQGYGYT
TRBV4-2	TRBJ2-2	ASSQDLSGSPGELF
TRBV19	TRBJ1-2	ASSLSRGRAGYT
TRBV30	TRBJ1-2	AWSNDPIKDYGYT
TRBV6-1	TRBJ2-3	ASSDRDPLLDTQY
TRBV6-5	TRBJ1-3	ASKLYRGPGNTIY
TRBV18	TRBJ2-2	ASSRGGRSGTGELF
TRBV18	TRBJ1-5	ASSPQGSQPQH
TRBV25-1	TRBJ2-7	ASSERGYEQY
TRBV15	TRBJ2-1	ATSSLGPTSSYNEQF
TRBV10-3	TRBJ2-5	AISEFQGYQETQY
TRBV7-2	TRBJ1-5	ASSGGQVFQPQH